This T cell receptor (beta chain) was identified during a study of tumor-infiltrating lymphocytes in localized non-small cell lung cancer (dated by TCRdb to about 2021). Regarding the complete study: Several histologies were represented in the cohort, which also included both smokers and never-smokers as well as patients whose samples were collected after neoadjuvant chemotherapy. TCR sequencing was one of several integrated assays, alongside flow cytometry, multiplex immunofluorescence, RNA-seq, exome sequencing and proteomics, applied to the same patients. A total of some 60 patients were part of the paired comparison of immunoSEQ T-cell fraction between tumor and uninvolved lung. Resected tumor tissue and uninvolved lung tissue described as non-adjacent to the tumor were contributed by each patient, with both tissues obtained from the same patient. The overall ICON cohort was composed of around 140 surgical patients with localized non-small cell lung cancer whose tumors were resected. What the authors observed across the whole study: Because different assays used different pieces of the same tissue, technical variation could not be distinguished from intratumor heterogeneity. Recurrence-free survival showed no association with tumor T-cell fraction from TCR sequencing (p = 0.61). Consistent with immunofluorescence CD3 counts, TCRbeta sequencing supported greater T cell infiltration in tumors than in uninvolved lung tissue. Since assay coverage differed from patient to patient depending on how much tissue was available, TCR sequencing was done for only a subset of the cohort. The TCR-derived T-cell fraction showed no difference between the flow cytometry-defined immunotypes IM1 (good prognosis) and IM2 (poor prognosis).

From its cysteine to its phenylalanine, the CDR3 spans 16 amino acids. The kept DNA is CDR3 alone, 48 bases in frame from the first base. CDR1 and CDR2, looked up from the germline V gene, are MDHEN and SYDVKM. Trimming takes 4 bases from V and 0 bases from J, and the germline ends sit 15 bases apart. The T-cell fraction in tumor and uninvolved lung tissue was provided by TCR sequencing with the immunoSEQ assay. The study's processing was this. In the survival analysis, patients were divided into a high T-cell fraction group (upper tertile) and a low T-cell fraction group (lower two tertiles), and the two groups were compared using a log-rank test. Paired tumor versus uninvolved lung differences in T-cell fraction were tested with a signed-rank test. TCRdb's version of the immuneACCESS table is confined to in-frame rearrangements and falls short of the full clone set. An unresolved V gene accounts for under half of the shortfall where checked; the remainder is of unknown origin. V and J calls and clone size follow that table, whereas D and trimming were derived from the DNA. Counted in this sample were about 16,000 clones; roughly 40% of them appeared once. The ten top clones hold roughly 16% of the sample.

This clone is judged medium-sized (0.01 to 0.1%). Its cognate antigen has yet to be identified. No base quality values were provided; no much bigger clone lies one nucleotide off. Enrollment in ICON was initiated in 2016, and the last patient was enrolled in 2018. Fresh tumor and matched uninvolved tissue for in-depth immune analyses, including TCR sequencing, were collected from a subcohort of 65 to 80 patients. DNA for TCR sequencing was isolated from bulk tissue, and no cell sorting was done. The rearranged chain carries TRBV28 and TRBJ1-1; perhaps TRBD1 is the D gene, with 6 bases matching. The TCR was taken from a human donor with non-small cell lung cancer. Input material: lung tumor tissue. The bases read TGTGCCAGCAGTTCCCACAGGACAGCGCTGAACACTGAAGCTTTCTTT. This encodes CASSSHRTALNTEAFF. This CDR3, with the reference TRBV28 and TRBJ1-1 proteins standing in past its ends, gives the full variable domain DVKVTQSSRYLVKRTGEKVFLECVQDMDHENMFWYRQDPGLGLRLIYFSYDVKMKEKGDIPEGYSVSREKKERFSLILESASTNQTSMYLCASSSHRTALNTEAFFGQGTRLTVV.